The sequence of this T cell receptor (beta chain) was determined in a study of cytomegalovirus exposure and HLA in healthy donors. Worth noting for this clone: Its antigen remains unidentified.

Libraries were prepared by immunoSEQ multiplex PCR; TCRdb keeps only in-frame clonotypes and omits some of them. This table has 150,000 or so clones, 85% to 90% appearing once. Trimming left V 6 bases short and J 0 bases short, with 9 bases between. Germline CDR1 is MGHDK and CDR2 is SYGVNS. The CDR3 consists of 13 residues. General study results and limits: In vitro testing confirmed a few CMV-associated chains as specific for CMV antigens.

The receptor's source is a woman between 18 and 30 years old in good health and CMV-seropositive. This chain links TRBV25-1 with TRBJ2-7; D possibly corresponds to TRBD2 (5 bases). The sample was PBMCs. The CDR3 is CASRTGNSYEQYF. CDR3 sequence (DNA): TGTGCCAGCAGGACGGGAAACTCCTACGAGCAGTACTTC.